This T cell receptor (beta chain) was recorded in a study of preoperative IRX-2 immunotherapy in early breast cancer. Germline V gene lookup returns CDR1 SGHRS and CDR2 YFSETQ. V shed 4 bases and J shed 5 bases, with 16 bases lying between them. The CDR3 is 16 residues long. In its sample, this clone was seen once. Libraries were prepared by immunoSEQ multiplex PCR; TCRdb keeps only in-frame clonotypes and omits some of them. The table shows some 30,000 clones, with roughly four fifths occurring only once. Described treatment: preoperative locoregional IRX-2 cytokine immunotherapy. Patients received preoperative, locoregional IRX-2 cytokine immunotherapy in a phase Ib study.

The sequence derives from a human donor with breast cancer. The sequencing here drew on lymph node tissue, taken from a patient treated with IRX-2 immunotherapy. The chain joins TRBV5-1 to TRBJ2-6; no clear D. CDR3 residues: CASSRVMIGRANVLTF. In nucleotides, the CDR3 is TGCGCCAGCAGCCGAGTAATGATAGGACGGGCCAACGTCCTGACTTTC.